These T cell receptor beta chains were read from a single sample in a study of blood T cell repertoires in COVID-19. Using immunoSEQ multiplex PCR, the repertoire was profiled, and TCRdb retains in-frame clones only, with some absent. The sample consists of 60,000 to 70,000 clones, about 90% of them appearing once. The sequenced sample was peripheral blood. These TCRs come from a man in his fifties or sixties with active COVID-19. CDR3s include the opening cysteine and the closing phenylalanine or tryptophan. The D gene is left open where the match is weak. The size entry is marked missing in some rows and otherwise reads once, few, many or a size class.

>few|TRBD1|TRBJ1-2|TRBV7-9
CASSLRQGPYGYTF
TGTGCCAGCAGCTTACGACAGGGACCATATGGCTACACCTTC
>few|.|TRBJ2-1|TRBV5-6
CASSSNAYNEQFF
TGTGCCAGCAGCTCTAACGCGTACAATGAGCAGTTCTTC
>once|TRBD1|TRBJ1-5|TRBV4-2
CASSHRGLAQPQHF
TGTGCCAGCAGCCACAGGGGGCTGGCTCAGCCCCAGCATTTT
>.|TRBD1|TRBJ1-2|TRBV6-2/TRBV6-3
CASSRPGTGGSYGYTF
TGTGCCAGCAGTCGCCCCGGGACAGGGGGCAGCTATGGCTACACCTTC
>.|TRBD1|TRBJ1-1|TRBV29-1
CSVRRQGGNTEAFF
TGCAGCGTTCGCCGACAGGGAGGAAACACTGAAGCTTTCTTT
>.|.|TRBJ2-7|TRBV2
CASSEYYEQYF
TGTGCCAGCAGTGAGTATTACGAGCAGTACTTC
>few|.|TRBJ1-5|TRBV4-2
CASSQGGSNSNQPQHF
TGTGCCAGCAGCCAAGGGGGCAGTAATAGCAATCAGCCCCAGCATTTT
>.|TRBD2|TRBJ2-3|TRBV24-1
CATSDSRTSGITDTQYF
TGTGCCACCAGTGATTCCCGGACTAGCGGGATCACAGATACGCAGTATTTT
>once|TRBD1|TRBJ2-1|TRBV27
CASSPDRGDSEFF
TGTGCCAGCAGTCCCGACAGGGGAGACTCGGAGTTCTTC
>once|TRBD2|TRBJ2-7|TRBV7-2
CASSTSTSGGTYEQYF
TGTGCCAGCAGCACCTCGACTAGCGGGGGAACCTACGAGCAGTACTTC
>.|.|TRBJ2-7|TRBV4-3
CASSQDRGNYEQYF
TGCGCCAGCAGCCAAGATCGGGGGAACTACGAGCAGTACTTC
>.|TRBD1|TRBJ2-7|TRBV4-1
CASSQGTGNYEQYF
TGCGCCAGCAGCCAAGGGACAGGGAATTACGAGCAGTACTTC
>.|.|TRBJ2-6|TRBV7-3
CASRLGSGANVLTF
TGTGCCAGCAGGCTCGGCTCTGGGGCCAACGTCCTGACTTTC
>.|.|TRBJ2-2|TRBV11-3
CASSVGPRSTGELFF
TGTGCCAGCAGCGTAGGACCAAGGAGCACCGGGGAGCTGTTTTTT
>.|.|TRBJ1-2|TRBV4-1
CASSQDQRGLTSYGYTF
TGCGCCAGCAGCCAAGATCAGCGTGGGTTGACGAGCTATGGCTACACCTTC
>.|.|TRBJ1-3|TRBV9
CASSVGGSDGNTIYF
TGTGCCAGCAGCGTAGGAGGGTCGGACGGAAACACCATATATTTT
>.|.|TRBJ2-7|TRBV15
CATSREVNSEQYF
TGTGCCACCAGCAGAGAAGTCAACTCCGAGCAGTACTTC
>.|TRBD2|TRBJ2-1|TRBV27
CASSSLAGAYNEQFF
TGTGCCAGCAGTTCGTTAGCGGGAGCCTACAATGAGCAGTTCTTC
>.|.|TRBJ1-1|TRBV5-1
CASSPGWTALNTEAFF
TGCGCCAGCAGCCCCGGATGGACAGCCTTGAACACTGAAGCTTTCTTT
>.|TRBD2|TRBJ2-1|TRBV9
CASNNLAGNYNEQFF
TGTGCCAGCAACAACTTAGCGGGGAACTACAATGAGCAGTTCTTC
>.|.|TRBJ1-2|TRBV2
CASSETEGRHYGYTF
TGTGCCAGCAGTGAAACGGAGGGCAGGCACTATGGCTACACCTTC
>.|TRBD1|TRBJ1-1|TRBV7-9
CASSQGAGHEGAFF
TGTGCCAGCAGCCAGGGGGCGGGGCACGAGGGAGCTTTCTTT
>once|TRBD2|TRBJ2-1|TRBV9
CASSVASGGSYNEQFF
TGTGCCAGCAGCGTAGCTAGCGGGGGTTCCTACAATGAGCAGTTCTTC